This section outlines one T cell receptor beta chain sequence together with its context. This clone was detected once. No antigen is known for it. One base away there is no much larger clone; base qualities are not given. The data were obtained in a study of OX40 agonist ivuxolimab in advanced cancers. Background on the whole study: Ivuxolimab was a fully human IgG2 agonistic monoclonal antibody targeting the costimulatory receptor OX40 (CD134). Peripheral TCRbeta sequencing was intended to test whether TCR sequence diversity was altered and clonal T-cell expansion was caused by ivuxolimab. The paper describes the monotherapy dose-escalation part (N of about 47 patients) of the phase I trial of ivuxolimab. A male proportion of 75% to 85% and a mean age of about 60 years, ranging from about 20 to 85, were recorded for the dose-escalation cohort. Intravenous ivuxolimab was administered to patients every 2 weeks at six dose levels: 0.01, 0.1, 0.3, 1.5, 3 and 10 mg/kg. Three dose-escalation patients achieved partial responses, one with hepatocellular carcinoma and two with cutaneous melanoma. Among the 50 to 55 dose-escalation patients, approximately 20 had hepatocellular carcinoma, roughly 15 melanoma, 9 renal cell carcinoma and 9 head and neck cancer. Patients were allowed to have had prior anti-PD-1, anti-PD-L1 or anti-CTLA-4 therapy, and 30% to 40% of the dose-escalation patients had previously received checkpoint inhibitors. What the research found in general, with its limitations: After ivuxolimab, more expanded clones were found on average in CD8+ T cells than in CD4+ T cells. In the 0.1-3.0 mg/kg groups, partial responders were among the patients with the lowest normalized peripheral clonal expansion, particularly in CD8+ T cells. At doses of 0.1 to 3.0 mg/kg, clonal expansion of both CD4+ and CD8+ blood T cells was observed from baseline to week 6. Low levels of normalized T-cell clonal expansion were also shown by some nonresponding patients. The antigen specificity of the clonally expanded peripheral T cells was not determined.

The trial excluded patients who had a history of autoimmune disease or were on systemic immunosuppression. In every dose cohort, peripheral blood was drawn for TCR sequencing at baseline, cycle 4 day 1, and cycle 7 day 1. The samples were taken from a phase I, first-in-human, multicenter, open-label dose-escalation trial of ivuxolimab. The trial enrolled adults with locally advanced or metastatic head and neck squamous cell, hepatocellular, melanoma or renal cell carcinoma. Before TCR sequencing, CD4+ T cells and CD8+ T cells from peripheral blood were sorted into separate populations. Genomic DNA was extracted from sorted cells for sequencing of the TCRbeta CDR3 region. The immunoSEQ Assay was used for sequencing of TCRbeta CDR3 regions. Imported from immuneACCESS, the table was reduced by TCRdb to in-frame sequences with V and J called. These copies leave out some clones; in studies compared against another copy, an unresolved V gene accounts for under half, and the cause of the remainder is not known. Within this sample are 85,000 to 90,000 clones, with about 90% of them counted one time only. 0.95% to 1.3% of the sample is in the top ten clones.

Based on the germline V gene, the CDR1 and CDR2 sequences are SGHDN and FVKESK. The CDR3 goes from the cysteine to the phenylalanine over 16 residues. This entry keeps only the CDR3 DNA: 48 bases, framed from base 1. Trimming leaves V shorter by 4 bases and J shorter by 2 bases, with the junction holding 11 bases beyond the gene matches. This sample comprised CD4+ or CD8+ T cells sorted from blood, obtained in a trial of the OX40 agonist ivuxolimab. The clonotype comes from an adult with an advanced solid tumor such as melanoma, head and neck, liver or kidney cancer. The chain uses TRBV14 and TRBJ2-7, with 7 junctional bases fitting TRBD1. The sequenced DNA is TGTGCCAGCAGCCCCAGGAGGACAGGACCCCCCTACGAGCAGTACTTC. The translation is CASSPRRTGPPYEQYF.